The rows below give T cell receptor beta chains drawn from one sample of a study of cytomegalovirus exposure and HLA in healthy donors. Only in-frame clones appear in the TCRdb table, and some are missing; sequencing was by immunoSEQ multiplex PCR. The sample shows around 220,000 clones, over 60% of them seen only once. Specimen: PBMCs. The receptors originated from a man between 18 and 35 years old in good health and CMV-seronegative. CDR3s include the opening cysteine and the closing phenylalanine or tryptophan. A D gene is named only where the DNA matches it firmly. Clone size appears in some rows only: once, few, many, or a class for an expanded clone.

TRBD1 | 14 | once | TRBJ2-2 | TRBV7-6 | TGTGCCAGCCGGACAGGGCCGAACACCGGGGAGCTGTTTTTT | CASRTGPNTGELFF
TRBD1 | 15 | once | TRBJ1-1 | TRBV30 | TGTGCCTGGGCCCCGGGACAGGGTGCGAACACTGAAGCTTTCTTT | CAWAPGQGANTEAFF
TRBD1 | 18 | NA | TRBJ2-1 | TRBV27 | TGTGCCAGCAGTCAAGGGACAGGGGGTCCTTTCTCCTACAATGAGCAGTTCTTC | CASSQGTGGPFSYNEQFF
NA | 15 | few | TRBJ2-2 | TRBV4-2 | TGTGCCACCAACAGGGTAGGGGCCTCGGCCGGGGAGCTGTTTTTT | CATNRVGASAGELFF
NA | 15 | NA | TRBJ2-1 | TRBV6-5 | TGTGCCAGCAGTTTCATCGCACCAGGCTACAATGAGCAGTTCTTC | CASSFIAPGYNEQFF
TRBD1 | 14 | NA | TRBJ1-1 | TRBV7-9 | TGTGCCAGCAGCTTAAACCGGGACAGGACTGAAGCTTTCTTT | CASSLNRDRTEAFF
TRBD1 | 15 | NA | TRBJ1-6 | TRBV28 | TGTGCCAGCAGTTTCCCCGGGACAGATAATTCACCCCTCCACTTT | CASSFPGTDNSPLHF
TRBD1 | 19 | NA | TRBJ2-7 | TRBV7-2 | TGTGCCAGCAGCTTAGTCCAGACAGGGGCCCTTCTCCGTTCCTACGAGCAGTACTTC | CASSLVQTGALLRSYEQYF
NA | 15 | NA | TRBJ1-5 | TRBV16 | TGTGCCAGCAGCCAAGTCGACAGCTCCAATCAGCCCCAGCATTTT | CASSQVDSSNQPQHF
NA | 13 | once | TRBJ2-7 | TRBV27 | TGTGCCACTACTCGCCCGGGTACACGTGAGCAGTACTTC | CATTRPGTREQYF
TRBD2 | 16 | NA | TRBJ2-3 | TRBV28 | TGTGCCAGCAGTGCGGGGACTAGCGGTCACACAGATACGCAGTATTTT | CASSAGTSGHTDTQYF
TRBD1 | 15 | NA | TRBJ1-4 | TRBV30 | TGTGCCTGGGCCCTAGCAGGGGACAGCCCTGAAAAACTGTTTTTT | CAWALAGDSPEKLFF
NA | 13 | few | TRBJ1-1 | TRBV28 | TGTGCCAGCAGTTTTCAGGGGATCGCTGAAGCTTTCTTT | CASSFQGIAEAFF
NA | 18 | once | TRBJ2-3 | TRBV2 | TGTGCCAGCAGTGAAGACGGGGTCGGCGGGGCTCTGACAGATACGCAGTATTTT | CASSEDGVGGALTDTQYF
TRBD2 | 16 | NA | TRBJ2-3 | TRBV5-8 | TGTGCCAGCAGCTTGGCAGCGGGGGGTGGCCCAGATACGCAGTATTTT | CASSLAAGGGPDTQYF
TRBD1 | 14 | NA | TRBJ2-2 | TRBV2 | TGTGCCAGCACTACCGGGACAGTTTTCGGGGAGCTGTTTTTT | CASTTGTVFGELFF
TRBD1 | 16 | once | TRBJ2-1 | TRBV7-9 | TGTGCCAGCAGCCAGACTGACAGGGTCTGGCGCAATGAGCAGTTCTTC | CASSQTDRVWRNEQFF
NA | 12 | NA | TRBJ2-1 | TRBV10-3 | TGTGCCATCAGCCCGGCGGGCGATGAGCAGTTCTTC | CAISPAGDEQFF
NA | 14 | few | TRBJ1-1 | TRBV19 | TGTGCCACGCGAAAACAACAGGAGAACACTGAAGCTTTCTTT | CATRKQQENTEAFF
TRBD2 | 16 | once | TRBJ2-1 | TRBV11-3 | TGTGCCAGCAGCTTTGGAGGTACTAGCGGGGGCAATGAGCAGTTCTTC | CASSFGGTSGGNEQFF
TRBD2 | 14 | few | TRBJ2-7 | TRBV6-1 | TGTGCCAGCAGGACTAGCGGGAACCCCTACGAGCAGTACTTC | CASRTSGNPYEQYF
NA | 15 | NA | TRBJ2-7 | TRBV19 | TGTGCCAGTAGTTACAGCTATACAAGCTCCTACGAGCAGTACTTC | CASSYSYTSSYEQYF
NA | 11 | NA | TRBJ2-7 | TRBV19 | TGTGCCAGTAGTACAGGGCGGGAGCAGTACTTC | CASSTGREQYF
NA | 12 | NA | TRBJ2-1 | TRBV5-4 | TGTGCCAGCAGCTGGGCCAGGGATGAGCAGTTCTTC | CASSWARDEQFF
TRBD1 | 19 | NA | TRBJ1-2 | TRBV4-2 | TGTGCCAGCAGCCAATTTATCAGTGGAACAGGGGGCCTAGGCTATGGCTACACCTTC | CASSQFISGTGGLGYGYTF
NA | 13 | NA | TRBJ1-5 | TRBV19 | TGTGCCAGTAGTAAGGGGTCCCGTCAGCCCCAGCATTTT | CASSKGSRQPQHF
TRBD1 | 14 | NA | TRBJ2-7 | TRBV27 | TGTGCCAGCGGGTACCGGGACAGCTCCTACGAGCAGTACTTC | CASGYRDSSYEQYF
TRBD2 | 15 | once | TRBJ2-1 | TRBV5-1 | TGCGCCAGCAGCTTCAGCGGGGGGGCGGGAAATGAGCAGTTCTTC | CASSFSGGAGNEQFF
NA | 15 | NA | TRBJ2-2 | TRBV30 | TGTGCCTGGAGCGCCCACAAACGAGGCACCGGGGAGCTGTTTTTT | CAWSAHKRGTGELFF
NA | 16 | NA | TRBJ2-7 | TRBV13 | TGTGCCAGCAGCTTAGATTATTCCAGGGGTCGGCACGAGCAGTACTTC | CASSLDYSRGRHEQYF
TRBD2 | 18 | once | TRBJ2-3 | TRBV5-4 | TGTGCCAGCAGCTTGGGCCCTCTAGCGGGGGGGAACACAGATACGCAGTATTTT | CASSLGPLAGGNTDTQYF
TRBD2 | 15 | NA | TRBJ2-7 | TRBV7-9 | TGTGCCAGCAGCCCCCCTCAGCGGGGGGATTACGAGCAGTACTTC | CASSPPQRGDYEQYF
TRBD2 | 16 | few | TRBJ2-3 | TRBV7-3 | TGTGCCAGCAGCCAAGGGAGGACTAGGGACACAGATACGCAGTATTTT | CASSQGRTRDTDTQYF
NA | 13 | NA | TRBJ2-7 | TRBV29-1 | TGCAGCGTTGAACAGGGGTCAGCCTACGAGCAGTACTTC | CSVEQGSAYEQYF
NA | 12 | NA | TRBJ2-1 | TRBV30 | TGTGCCTGGAGTTATGTGTATTCCGAGCAGTTCTTC | CAWSYVYSEQFF
NA | 15 | NA | TRBJ2-7 | TRBV6-6 | TGTGCCAGCAGTTACTTGCAGGGCCGTACCTACGAGCAGTACTTC | CASSYLQGRTYEQYF
TRBD2 | 14 | NA | TRBJ2-3 | TRBV11-2 | TGTGCCAGCAGCGAGGGACTAGCGGCAAATACGCAGTATTTT | CASSEGLAANTQYF
TRBD1 | 15 | NA | TRBJ2-3 | TRBV5-4 | TGTGCCAGCAGCTTTAGGACAGGGAGCTCAGATACGCAGTATTTT | CASSFRTGSSDTQYF
NA | 16 | NA | TRBJ1-1 | TRBV6-5 | TGTGCCAGCAGTTACTCTGGCAGTCTGTTGAACACTGAAGCTTTCTTT | CASSYSGSLLNTEAFF
TRBD2 | 17 | NA | TRBJ2-3 | TRBV6-1 | TGTGCCAGCAGTGAGGGGGTAGCGGGGGGCGTTTCAGATACGCAGTATTTT | CASSEGVAGGVSDTQYF
TRBD1 | 16 | NA | TRBJ1-4 | TRBV4-3 | TGCGCCAGCAGCCAAGACTGGACAGGGGCTAATGAAAAACTGTTTTTT | CASSQDWTGANEKLFF
NA | 16 | few | TRBJ1-2 | TRBV4-3 | TGCGCCAGCAGCCAAGTAGGCCAGGGAGGGAACTATGGCTACACCTTC | CASSQVGQGGNYGYTF
NA | 13 | NA | TRBJ1-1 | TRBV7-9 | TGTGCCAGCCGACGCGCGGAGGTGACTGAAGCTTTCTTT | CASRRAEVTEAFF
TRBD2 | 17 | NA | TRBJ2-5 | TRBV4-3 | TGCGCCAGCAGCCAAGATGGGCGGATGTTGGGGGGGGAGACCCAGTACTTC | CASSQDGRMLGGETQYF
TRBD2 | 19 | few | TRBJ2-6 | TRBV7-2 | TGTGCCAGCAGCCTGACCCGGACTAGCCTCTTCTCTGGGGCCAACGTCCTGACTTTC | CASSLTRTSLFSGANVLTF
NA | 11 | NA | TRBJ2-5 | TRBV10-2 | TGCGCCAGCGGAGTGCCGGAGACCCAGTACTTC | CASGVPETQYF